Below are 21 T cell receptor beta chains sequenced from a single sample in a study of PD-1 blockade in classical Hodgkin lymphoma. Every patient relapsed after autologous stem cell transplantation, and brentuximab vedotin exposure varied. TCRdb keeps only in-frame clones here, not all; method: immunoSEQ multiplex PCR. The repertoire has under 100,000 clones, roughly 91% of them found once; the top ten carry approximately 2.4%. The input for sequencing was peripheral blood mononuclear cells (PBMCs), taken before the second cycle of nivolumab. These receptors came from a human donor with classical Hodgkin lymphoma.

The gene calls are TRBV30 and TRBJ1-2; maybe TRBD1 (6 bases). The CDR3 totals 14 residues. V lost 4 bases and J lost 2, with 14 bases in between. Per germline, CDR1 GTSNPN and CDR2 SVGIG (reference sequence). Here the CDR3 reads CAWIRPGQNYGYTF. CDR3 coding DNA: TGTGCCTGGATCCGTCCGGGACAAAACTATGGCTACACCTTC. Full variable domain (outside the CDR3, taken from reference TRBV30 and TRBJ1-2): SQTIHQWPATLVQPVGSPLSLECTVEGTSNPNLYWYRQAAGRGLQLLFYSVGIGQISSEVPQNLSASRPQDRQFILSSKKLLLSDSGFYLCAWIRPGQNYGYTFGSGTRLTVV.

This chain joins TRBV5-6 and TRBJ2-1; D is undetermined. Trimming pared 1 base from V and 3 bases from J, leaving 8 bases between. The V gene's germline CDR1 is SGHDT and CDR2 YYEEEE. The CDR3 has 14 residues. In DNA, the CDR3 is TGTGCCAGCAGCTTGTTTCAGGACTACAATGAGCAGTTCTTC. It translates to CASSLFQDYNEQFF.

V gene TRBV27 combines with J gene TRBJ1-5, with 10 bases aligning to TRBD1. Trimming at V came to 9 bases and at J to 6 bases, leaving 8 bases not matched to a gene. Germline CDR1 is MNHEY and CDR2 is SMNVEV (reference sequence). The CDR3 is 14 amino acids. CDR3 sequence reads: CASRGQGSFQPQHF. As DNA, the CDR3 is TGTGCCAGTAGGGGACAGGGGAGCTTTCAGCCCCAGCATTTT.

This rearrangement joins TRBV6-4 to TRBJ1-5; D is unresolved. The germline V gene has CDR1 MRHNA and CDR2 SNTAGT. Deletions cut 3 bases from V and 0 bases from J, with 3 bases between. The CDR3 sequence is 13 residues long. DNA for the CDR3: TGTGCCAGCAGTGAAGGTAGCAATCAGCCCCAGCATTTT. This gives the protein CASSEGSNQPQHF.

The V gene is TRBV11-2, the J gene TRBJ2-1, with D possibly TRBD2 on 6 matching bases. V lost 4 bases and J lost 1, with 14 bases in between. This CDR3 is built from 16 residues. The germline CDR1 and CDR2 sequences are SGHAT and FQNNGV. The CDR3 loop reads CASSSTGTPSYNEQFF. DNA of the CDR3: TGTGCCAGCAGCTCGACCGGGACTCCTTCCTACAATGAGCAGTTCTTC.

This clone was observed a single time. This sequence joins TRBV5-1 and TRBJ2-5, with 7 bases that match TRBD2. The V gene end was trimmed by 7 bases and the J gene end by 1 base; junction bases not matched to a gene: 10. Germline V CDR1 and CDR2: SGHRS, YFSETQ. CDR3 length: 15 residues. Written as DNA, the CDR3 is TGCGCCAGCCGAGTCTCCCCGGGGGGCCAAGAGACCCAGTACTTC. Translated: CASRVSPGGQETQYF.

The CDR3 DNA follows: TGCAGCGCAGGACAGGGAGGATCTGGAAACACCATATATTTT. It codes for CSAGQGGSGNTIYF. The rearrangement links TRBV29-1 to TRBJ1-3, with 8 bases lining up with TRBD1. There are 14 residues in the CDR3. Germline CDR1 and CDR2: SQVTM and ANQGSEA. Unmatched junction bases numbered 6, after V lost 7 bases and J lost 1 base. Using reference TRBV29-1 and TRBJ1-3 for the parts outside the CDR3, the full variable domain is SAVISQKPSRDICQRGTSLTIQCQVDSQVTMMFWYRQQPGQSLTLIATANQGSEATYESGFVIDKFPISRPNLTFSTLTVSNMSPEDSSIYLCSAGQGGSGNTIYFGEGSWLTVV.

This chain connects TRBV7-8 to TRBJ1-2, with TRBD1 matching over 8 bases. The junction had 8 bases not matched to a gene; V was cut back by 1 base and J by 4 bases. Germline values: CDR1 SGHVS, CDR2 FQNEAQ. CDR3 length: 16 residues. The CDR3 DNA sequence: TGTGCCAGCAGCTTAGGGACAGGGTATAACGGCTATGGCTACACCTTC. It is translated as CASSLGTGYNGYGYTF.

In DNA form, the CDR3 reads TGCAGCGTTTTTATGGGAACACTCGGAGGCACTGAAGCTTTCTTT. This gives the protein CSVFMGTLGGTEAFF. The chain uses TRBV29-1 and TRBJ1-1; D is unresolved. The CDR3 loop spans 15 amino acids. Germline V lookup: CDR1 SQVTM, CDR2 ANQGSEA. Trimming removed 5 bases at V and 4 bases at J, with 20 bases between.

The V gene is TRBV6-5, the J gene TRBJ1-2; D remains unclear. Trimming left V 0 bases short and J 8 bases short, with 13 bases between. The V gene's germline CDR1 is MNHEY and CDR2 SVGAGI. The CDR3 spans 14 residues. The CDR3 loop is CASSYSASSRGYTF. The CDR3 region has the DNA TGTGCCAGCAGTTACTCTGCCAGTTCACGGGGCTACACCTTC.

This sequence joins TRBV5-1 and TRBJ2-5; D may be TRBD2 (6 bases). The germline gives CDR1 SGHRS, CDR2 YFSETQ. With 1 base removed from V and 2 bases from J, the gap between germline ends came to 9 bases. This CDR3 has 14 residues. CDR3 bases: TGCGCCAGCAGCTTGCTACGGGAGCAAGAGACCCAGTACTTC. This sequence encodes CASSLLREQETQYF.

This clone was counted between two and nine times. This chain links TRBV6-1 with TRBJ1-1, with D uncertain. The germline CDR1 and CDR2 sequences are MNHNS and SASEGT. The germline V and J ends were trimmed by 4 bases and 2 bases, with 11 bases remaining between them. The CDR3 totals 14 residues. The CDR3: CASSGAVRNTEAFF. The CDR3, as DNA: TGTGCCAGCAGTGGCGCAGTTCGTAACACTGAAGCTTTCTTT.

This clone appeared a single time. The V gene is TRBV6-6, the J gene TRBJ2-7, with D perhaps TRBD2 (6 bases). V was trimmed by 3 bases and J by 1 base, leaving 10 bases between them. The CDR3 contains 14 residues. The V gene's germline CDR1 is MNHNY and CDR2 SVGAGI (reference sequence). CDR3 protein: CASSYRDSSYEQYF. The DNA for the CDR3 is TGTGCCAGCAGTTATCGGGACTCATCCTACGAGCAGTACTTC.

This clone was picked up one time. The CDR3 coding sequence is TGTGCCAGCAGACCCCCCTATAGCGGGCTAGGCGTACAGTACTTC. Translating gives CASRPPYSGLGVQYF. The chain has TRBV27 and TRBJ2-7, with 7 bases that match TRBD2. The germline gives CDR1 MNHEY, CDR2 SMNVEV (reference sequence). The CDR3 has 15 residues. The trim removed 6 bases at V and 10 bases at J, leaving 18 bases unmatched.

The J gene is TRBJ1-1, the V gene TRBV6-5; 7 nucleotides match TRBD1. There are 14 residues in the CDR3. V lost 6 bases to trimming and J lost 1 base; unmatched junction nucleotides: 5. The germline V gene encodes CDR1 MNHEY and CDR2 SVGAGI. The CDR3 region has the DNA TGTGCCAGCAGAAGACAGGGTCAGAACACTGAAGCTTTCTTT. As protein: CASRRQGQNTEAFF.

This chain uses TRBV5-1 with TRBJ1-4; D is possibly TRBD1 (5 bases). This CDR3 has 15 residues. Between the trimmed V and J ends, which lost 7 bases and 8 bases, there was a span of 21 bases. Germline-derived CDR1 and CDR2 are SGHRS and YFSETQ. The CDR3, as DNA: TGCGCCAGCCCCTTTTACAGGATTTCGTGCGAAAAACTGTTTTTT. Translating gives CASPFYRISCEKLFF.

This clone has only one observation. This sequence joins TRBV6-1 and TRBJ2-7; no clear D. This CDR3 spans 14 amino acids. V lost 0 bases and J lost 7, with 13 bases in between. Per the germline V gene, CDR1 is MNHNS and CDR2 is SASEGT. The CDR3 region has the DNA TGTGCCAGCAGTGAAGCGCTTGGGTTGGGGGAGCAGTACTTC. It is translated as CASSEALGLGEQYF.

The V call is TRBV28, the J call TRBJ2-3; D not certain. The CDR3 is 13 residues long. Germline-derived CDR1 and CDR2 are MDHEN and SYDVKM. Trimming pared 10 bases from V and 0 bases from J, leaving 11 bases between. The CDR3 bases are TGTGCCATCACCACCCCTAGCACAGATACGCAGTATTTT. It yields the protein CAITTPSTDTQYF.

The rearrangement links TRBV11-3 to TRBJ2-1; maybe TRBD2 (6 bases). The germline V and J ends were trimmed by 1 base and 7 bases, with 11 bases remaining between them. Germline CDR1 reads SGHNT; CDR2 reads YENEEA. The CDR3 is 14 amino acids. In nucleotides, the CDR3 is TGTGCCAGCAGCTTAGCGGGAGTGGGAAATGAGCAGTTCTTC. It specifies CASSLAGVGNEQFF.

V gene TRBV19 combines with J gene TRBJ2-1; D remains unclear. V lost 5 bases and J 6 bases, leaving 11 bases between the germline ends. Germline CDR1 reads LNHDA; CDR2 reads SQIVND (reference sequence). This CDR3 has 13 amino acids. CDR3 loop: CASSVVSINEQFF. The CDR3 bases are TGTGCCAGTAGTGTCGTCAGTATCAATGAGCAGTTCTTC.

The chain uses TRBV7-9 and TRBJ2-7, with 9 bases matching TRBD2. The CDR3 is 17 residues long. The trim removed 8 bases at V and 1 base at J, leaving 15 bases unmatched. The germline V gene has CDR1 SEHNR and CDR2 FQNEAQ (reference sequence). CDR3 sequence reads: CASSSYGGRAGSYEQYF. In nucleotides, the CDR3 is TGTGCCAGCTCCTCCTACGGCGGGAGGGCTGGATCCTACGAGCAGTACTTC.